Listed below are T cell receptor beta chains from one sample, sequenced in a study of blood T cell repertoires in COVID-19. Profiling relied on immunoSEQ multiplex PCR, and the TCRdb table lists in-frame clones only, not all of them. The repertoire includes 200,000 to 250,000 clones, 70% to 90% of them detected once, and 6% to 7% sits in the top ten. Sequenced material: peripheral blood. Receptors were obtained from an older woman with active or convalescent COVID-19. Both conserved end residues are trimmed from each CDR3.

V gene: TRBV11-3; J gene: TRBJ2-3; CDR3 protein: ASSLGTPPADTQY
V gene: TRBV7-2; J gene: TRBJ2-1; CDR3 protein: ASSADHSYNEQF
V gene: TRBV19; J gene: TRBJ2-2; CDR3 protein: ASTAGSNTGELF
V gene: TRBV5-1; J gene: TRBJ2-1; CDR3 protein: ASSREGAYEQF
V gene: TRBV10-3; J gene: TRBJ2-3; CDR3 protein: AISENSHGTDTQY
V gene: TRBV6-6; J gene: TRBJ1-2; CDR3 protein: ASSFSQGAFDGYT
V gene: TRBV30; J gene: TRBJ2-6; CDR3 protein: AWSVGGAGANVLT
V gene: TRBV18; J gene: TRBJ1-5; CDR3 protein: ASSQGAQPQH
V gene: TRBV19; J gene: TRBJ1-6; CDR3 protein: ASSISGSPLH
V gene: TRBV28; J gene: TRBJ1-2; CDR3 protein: ASSSRVPGYGYT
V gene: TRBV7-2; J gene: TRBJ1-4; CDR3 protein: ASSSPDRGNEKLF
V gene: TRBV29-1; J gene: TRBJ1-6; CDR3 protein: SVETGGNSPLH
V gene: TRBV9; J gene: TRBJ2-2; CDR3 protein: ASKGSGTQEGGELF
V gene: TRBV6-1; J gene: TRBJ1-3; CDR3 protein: ASSEAGQGASGNTIY
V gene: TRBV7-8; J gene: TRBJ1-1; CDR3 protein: ASSTAQGLGGTEAF